This T cell receptor (beta chain) was retrieved from a study of cytomegalovirus exposure and HLA in healthy donors. Broader study findings: Productive rates of about 87% or about 30% were seen for most TCR beta V segments in an earlier analysis. HLA alleles showed associations with around 15,000 TCR beta sequences in a later analysis, at a 0.05 false discovery rate.

This CDR3 comprises 14 residues. The germline gives CDR1 LNHDA, CDR2 SQIVND (reference sequence). V shed 1 base and J 4 bases; nucleotides not matched to a gene: 4. Primers included in the PCR were 60 Vbeta and 13 Jbeta primers. Generated by immunoSEQ multiplex PCR, the TCRdb table keeps only in-frame clones and is missing some. The sample carries 150,000 to 200,000 clones, roughly 79% recorded once. This clone was seen more than once but under ten times. Its antigen is unidentified. The TCR was taken from a woman in her thirties in good health and CMV-seropositive. This chain joins TRBV19 and TRBJ2-7, with 7 bases fitting TRBD1. The sample was PBMCs. The CDR3 DNA reads as TGTGCCAGTAGTATAGGACAGGGCGGTTACGAGCAGTACTTC. Amino acids: CASSIGQGGYEQYF.